This T cell receptor beta chain was documented in a study of long-term antiretroviral therapy in people with HIV. Study background: When the earliest samples were collected, ART was typically delayed until CD4 counts fell. General study results and limits: Clones that had undergone expansion before ART prevailed in the repertoire throughout all time points.

Prior to DNA extraction, the samples held roughly 1-10 million cryopreserved PBMC. It was version v3.0 of the immunoSEQ assay that was run at survey level. Sequencing targeted roughly 35,000-50,000 T-cell genomes per sample. The assay was immunoSEQ multiplex PCR, and TCRdb's table has in-frame clones only and misses some. The table includes 25,000 to 35,000 clones, 75% to 90% detected once. The J segment lost 5 bases and the V segment lost 3 bases, leaving 7 bases of the junction unmatched. Germline V gene sequence: CDR1 SGHVS, CDR2 FQNEAQ. The CDR3 sequence is 15 residues long. Notes on this clone: Its antigen remains unidentified.

This chain connects TRBV7-8 to TRBJ1-1; 9 bases agree with TRBD1. The sample was unsorted PBMCs, taken 2.9 years after starting antiretroviral therapy. The sequence was collected from a man between 50 and 59 years old with HIV. The CDR3 DNA follows: TGTGCCAGCAGCTTTGTTGTGGGACAGGGAACTGAAGCTTTCTTT. It is translated as CASSFVVGQGTEAFF.